The next 6 T cell receptor beta chains were all read from a single sample in a study of CD8 T cells in Susac syndrome (dated by TCRdb to between 2018 and 2021). To prepare the library, the immunoSEQ multiplex PCR assay was applied. RNA was extracted with the RNeasy kit and about 0.45 to 1 ug was reverse transcribed using random hexamers. Through fastp at Q25 and MiXCR, TCRdb rebuilt clones from the public reads, retaining in-frame beta chains. Rows with one shared CDR3 protein collapse into an entry with the most common genes and DNA. The sample table contains more than 130,000 distinct CDR3 sequences; only one count was recorded for around 94% of them. Approximately 0.27% of the sample is taken by the ten largest. Sequenced sample: CD8+ T cells from PBMCs. The receptors come from a human donor in good health.

Only one count was recorded for this clonotype. The rearrangement uses TRBV7-9 and TRBJ2-3, with D uncertain. V was shortened by 8 bases and J by 0 bases, with 15 bases between the two germline ends. The germline V gene has CDR1 SEHNR and CDR2 FQNEAQ (reference sequence). This CDR3 contains 15 residues. The CDR3 loop is CASLTGTSSTDTQYF. Written as DNA, the CDR3 is TGTGCCAGCCTTACCGGCACATCTAGCACAGATACGCAGTATTTT.

The chain couples TRBV4-3 to TRBJ1-1; a possible D gene is TRBD1 (5 bases). Between the trimmed V and J ends, which lost 3 bases and 4 bases, there was a span of 12 bases. The germline gives CDR1 LGHNA, CDR2 YSLEER. The CDR3 runs to 14 residues. The CDR3 protein is CASSQGIGGTEAFF. CDR3 nucleotides: TGCGCCAGCAGCCAGGGGATTGGGGGCACTGAAGCTTTCTTT.

The rearrangement joins TRBV6-5 to TRBJ1-2, with TRBD1 matching 8 bases. This CDR3 is built from 13 residues. V lost 6 bases, J lost 7 bases, and 7 bases stayed unmatched. Germline V lookup: CDR1 MNHEY, CDR2 SVGAGI. CDR3 DNA: TGTGCCAGCAGCCTCACAGGGGGTGCTGGCTACACCTTC. This encodes CASSLTGGAGYTF.

The chain employs TRBV6-5 and TRBJ2-1, with 9 bases that match TRBD2. V shed 4 bases and J 12 bases; nucleotides not matched to a gene: 7. Germline assignment: CDR1 MNHEY and CDR2 SVGAGI. The CDR3 covers 13 residues. The CDR3 DNA is TGTGCCAGCAGTTCCAGCCTAGCGGGAAGGCAGTTCTTC. It is translated as CASSSSLAGRQFF.

This chain links TRBV7-9 with TRBJ2-5; D gene unclear. V lost 4 bases and J 5 bases, leaving 14 bases between the germline ends. CDR1 and CDR2 (germline): SEHNR, FQNEAQ (reference sequence). This CDR3 region has 14 residues. The CDR3 coding sequence is TGTGCCAGCAGCTCCATTCACCAATGGGAGACCCAGTACTTC. This translates into CASSSIHQWETQYF.

This chain uses TRBV25-1 with TRBJ2-3; 10 bases map to TRBD2. The V gene's germline CDR1 is MGHDK and CDR2 SYGVNS. Trimming took 5 bases from V and 2 from J; bases not matched to a gene: 7. This CDR3 contains 16 residues. The CDR3 region has the DNA TGTGCCAGCAGTCAATGGACTAGCGGAGCCACAGATACGCAGTATTTT. Encoded protein: CASSQWTSGATDTQYF.